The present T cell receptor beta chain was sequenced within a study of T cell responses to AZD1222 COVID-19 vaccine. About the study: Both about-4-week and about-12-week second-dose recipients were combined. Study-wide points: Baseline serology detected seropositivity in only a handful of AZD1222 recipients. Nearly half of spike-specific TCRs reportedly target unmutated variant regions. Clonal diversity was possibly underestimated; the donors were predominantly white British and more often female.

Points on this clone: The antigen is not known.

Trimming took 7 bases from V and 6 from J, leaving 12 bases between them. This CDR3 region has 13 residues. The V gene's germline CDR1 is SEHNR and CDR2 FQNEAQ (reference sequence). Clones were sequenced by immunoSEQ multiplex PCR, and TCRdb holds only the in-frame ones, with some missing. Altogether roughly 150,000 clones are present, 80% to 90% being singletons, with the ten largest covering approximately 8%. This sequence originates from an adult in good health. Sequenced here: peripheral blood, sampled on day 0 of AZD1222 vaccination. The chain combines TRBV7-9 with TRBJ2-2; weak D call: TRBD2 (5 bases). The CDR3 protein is CASTRADPGELFF. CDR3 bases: TGTGCCAGCACAAGAGCGGATCCCGGGGAGCTGTTTTTT.